This T cell receptor beta chain was identified in a study of cytomegalovirus exposure and HLA in healthy donors. Comments on this clone: The antigen is undetermined.

The CDR3 covers 14 residues. Germline CDR1 and CDR2: MGHDK and SYGVNS. Unmatched junction bases numbered 14, after V lost 10 bases and J lost 9 bases. Every donor was a healthy person donating bone marrow. PCR was performed using 60 Vbeta and 13 Jbeta primers. This table comes from immunoSEQ multiplex PCR, and its TCRdb copy is limited to in-frame clones, with some not included. The sample has roughly 120,000 clones; roughly four fifths are singletons. Study outcomes and limitations: While the bulk of TCR sequences proved rare, some public TCRs turned up in many donors. The investigators catalogued 164 TCR beta chains as cytomegalovirus-associated.

The sequence came from a man between 25 and 39 years old in good health and CMV-seropositive. The chain links TRBV25-1 to TRBJ2-1; 8 nucleotides align to TRBD2. The sample taken for sequencing was PBMCs. In nucleotides, the CDR3 is TGTGCCACAACCAGAGCGGGGGTTGGTGGTGAGCAGTTCTTC. Amino acid sequence: CATTRAGVGGEQFF.